These 30 T cell receptor beta chains originate from one sample sequenced in a study of spatial heterogeneity in lung cancer. MiXCR, run by TCRdb on the 5' RACE reads, gives a single entry per CDR3 protein. The table shows roughly 70,000 distinct CDR3 sequences, with about 14% occurring only once. The time point: sample taken at primary tumor resection. Material for sequencing was whole RNA from tumor, nontumor lung or frozen PBMC, left unsorted. Sequencing was performed on PBMCs, taken at surgery. These TCRs come from a male donor with early-stage non-small cell lung cancer.

This clonotype has a handful of counts. The genes are TRBV3-1 and TRBJ1-4; possible D gene TRBD1, 5 bases. V gave up 8 bases and J gave up 4 bases, with 11 bases separating them. CDR1 and CDR2 from the germline V gene are LGHDT and YNNKEL (reference sequence). CDR3 size: 13 residues. The CDR3 region is CASGTAFNEKLFF. CDR3 nucleotide sequence: TGTGCCAGCGGGACGGCATTTAATGAAAAACTGTTTTTT. The full variable domain, rest sourced from reference TRBV3-1 and TRBJ1-4, is DTAVSQTPKYLVTQMGNDKSIKCEQNLGHDTMYWYKQDSKKFLKIMFSYNNKELIINETVPNRFSPKSPDKAHLNLHINSLELGDSAVYFCASGTAFNEKLFFGSGTQLSVL.

This clonotype came up many times. The V call is TRBV27, the J call TRBJ2-1; D gene unclear. The CDR3 has 14 residues. The germline gives CDR1 MNHEY, CDR2 SMNVEV (reference sequence). The V end was cut by 4 bases, the J end by 3 bases, with 10 bases between. The CDR3 spells CASSYEALYNEQFF. The CDR3 DNA follows: TGTGCCAGCAGTTATGAGGCCCTCTACAATGAGCAGTTCTTC.

Many counts were recorded for this clonotype. The chain links TRBV2 to TRBJ2-5, with 10 bases that match TRBD1. The CDR3 has 16 amino acids. Trimming cost V 5 bases and J 1 base; bases outside gene matches: 7. Germline V gene sequence: CDR1 SNHLY, CDR2 FYNNEI. The CDR3 here is CASSLGQGGSQETQYF. The CDR3 DNA is TGTGCCAGCAGTCTAGGACAGGGGGGGAGCCAAGAGACCCAGTACTTC.

This clonotype was seen a handful of times. The J gene is TRBJ2-7, the V gene TRBV19, with D possibly matching TRBD1 (6 bases). The CDR3 extends over 15 amino acids. Germline V CDR1 and CDR2: LNHDA, SQIVND (reference sequence). Trimming took 0 bases from V and 6 from J, leaving 15 bases between them. Here the CDR3 DNA reads TGTGCCAGTAGTATAGACGGCAGGGGCTGGAGCGAGCAGTACTTC. Protein sequence: CASSIDGRGWSEQYF.

The J gene is TRBJ2-7, the V gene TRBV20-1; D not resolved. Looked up from germline, CDR1 is DFQATT and CDR2 is SNEGSKA (reference sequence). CDR3 length: 15 residues. V lost 6 bases, J lost 1 base, and 19 bases lay in between. CDR3 sequence: CSAKSLFGGSYEQYF. The CDR3 nucleotides are TGCAGTGCCAAATCGCTTTTCGGCGGATCCTACGAGCAGTACTTC.

This clonotype was counted ten times or more. This chain connects TRBV6-2 or TRBV6-3 to TRBJ2-4; TRBD1 is a possible D gene (6 bases). CDR3 length equals 17 residues. Germline loops: CDR1 MNHEY, CDR2 SVGEGT. V was pared by 1 base and J by 0 bases, with 13 bases between. CDR3 protein: CASSYFSRGGAKNIQYF. In DNA, the CDR3 is TGTGCCAGCAGTTACTTTTCTAGAGGGGGAGCCAAAAACATTCAGTACTTC.

This clonotype was picked up many times. An end of the junction differs from the germline gene, which may be a read error. The chain employs TRBV13 and TRBJ2-1, with D perhaps TRBD1 or TRBD2 (5 bases each). Germline CDR1 reads PRHDT; CDR2 reads FYEKMQ (reference sequence). The CDR3 runs 13 residues. The CDR3 spells CASSSSGTPGWVF. CDR3 coding DNA: TGTGCCAGCAGCTCGTCCGGGACCCCTGGTTGGGTCTTC.

This clonotype has only a few counts. The chain employs TRBV5-1 and TRBJ2-7; 8 nucleotides agree with TRBD1. The CDR3 length is 15 residues. V trimming: 4 bases; J trimming: 2 bases; junction bases outside the gene matches: 8. Germline V lookup: CDR1 SGHRS, CDR2 YFSETQ. The CDR3 is CASSRQGTVPYEQYF. The CDR3 nucleotides read TGCGCCAGCAGCCGACAGGGGACTGTTCCCTACGAGCAGTACTTC.

This clonotype was observed a few times. The chain employs TRBV12-5 and TRBJ2-1; D uncertain. Germline V gene sequence: CDR1 LGHNT, CDR2 FRNRAP. The germline V and J ends were trimmed by 4 bases and 2 bases, with 18 bases remaining between them. The CDR3 length is 17 residues. DNA for the CDR3: TGTGCTAGTGGTTCACCCTTCAGGAGTAACCCCTACAATGAGCAGTTCTTC. The encoded protein is CASGSPFRSNPYNEQFF.

This clonotype was counted between two and nine times. The chain carries TRBV4-1 and TRBJ2-1, with 8 bases fitting TRBD2. Germline CDR1 MGHRA, CDR2 YSYEKL. The CDR3 loop spans 17 amino acids. The trim removed 2 bases at V and 0 bases at J, leaving 6 bases unmatched. The CDR3 DNA sequence: TGCGCCAGCAGCCAACCACTAGCGGCGAGCTCCTACAATGAGCAGTTCTTC. It codes for CASSQPLAASSYNEQFF.

The rearrangement joins TRBV6-2 or TRBV6-3 to TRBJ2-7; a weak D match, TRBD2 (6 bases). Trimming removed 7 bases from V and 1 base from J, with 11 bases in between. The CDR3 totals 13 residues. Germline CDR1 and CDR2: MNHEY and SVGEGT. CDR3 region: CASTIRGSYEQYF. The CDR3 DNA follows: TGTGCCAGCACAATACGGGGGTCCTACGAGCAGTACTTC.

This clonotype has ten or more counts. The chain combines TRBV7-9 with TRBJ2-5; no clear D. This CDR3 is built from 14 residues. Germline V CDR1 and CDR2: SEHNR, FQNEAQ (reference sequence). With 1 base removed from V and 1 base from J, the gap between germline ends came to 7 bases. The CDR3, as DNA: TGTGCCAGCAGCTTAGGGCAGTCCCAAGAGACCCAGTACTTC. The encoded protein is CASSLGQSQETQYF.

This chain links TRBV11-3 with TRBJ2-7; possibly TRBD2 for D (5 bases). V was pared by 5 bases and J by 3 bases, with 17 bases between. Germline V gene data show CDR1 as SGHNT and CDR2 as YENEEA. The CDR3 has 15 residues. The CDR3 reads CASSPLRGPNYEQYF. CDR3 coding DNA: TGTGCCAGCAGCCCACTGAGAGGGCCAAACTACGAGCAGTACTTC. Together with reference TRBV11-3 and TRBJ2-7, the CDR3 gives the full variable domain: EAGVVQSPRYKIIEKKQPVAFWCNPISGHNTLYWYLQNLGQGPELLIRYENEEAVDDSQLPKDRFSAERLKGVDSTLKIQPAELGDSAVYLCASSPLRGPNYEQYFGPGTRLTVT.

This clonotype was recorded only once. V and J are TRBV20-1 and TRBJ2-7, with 8 nucleotides matching TRBD2. CDR3 length: 13 residues. Germline CDR1 and CDR2: DFQATT and SNEGSKA (reference sequence). The junction had 5 bases not matched to a gene; V was cut back by 4 bases and J by 3 bases. This CDR3 reads CSATGLAGYEQYF. CDR3 coding DNA: TGCAGTGCTACGGGGCTAGCGGGCTACGAGCAGTACTTC.

In this sample, this clonotype turned up a few times. The rearrangement uses TRBV27 and TRBJ1-5; the D gene is possibly TRBD1 (5 bases). Germline-derived CDR1 and CDR2 are MNHEY and SMNVEV (reference sequence). CDR3 length equals 17 residues. Trimming removed 5 bases at V and 2 bases at J, with 19 bases between. The CDR3 DNA follows: TGTGCCAGCAGTCCAACGGCGGGAGGGGTTGGCAATCAGCCCCAGCATTTT. Its translation: CASSPTAGGVGNQPQHF.

This clonotype occurred a few times. The V gene is TRBV30, the J gene TRBJ1-1; D remains ambiguous. Germline-derived CDR1 and CDR2 are GTSNPN and SVGIG (reference sequence). This CDR3 has 12 amino acids. Trimming cost V 2 bases and J 6 bases, with 10 bases left between them. The CDR3 nucleotides are TGTGCCTGGAGTCGGGGTGGAGCTGAAGCTTTCTTT. This encodes CAWSRGGAEAFF.

This clonotype was recorded a few times. V and J are TRBV6-1 and TRBJ1-5; 7 positions agree with TRBD1. Germline V gene lookup returns CDR1 MNHNS and CDR2 SASEGT. CDR3 length equals 18 residues. V lost 2 bases and J lost 0; bases outside the gene matches: 10. CDR3 protein: CASSESFTGEYSNQPQHF. DNA of the CDR3: TGTGCCAGCAGTGAATCATTCACAGGGGAGTATAGCAATCAGCCCCAGCATTTT.

This clonotype was recorded many times. The chain has TRBV5-4 and TRBJ2-1; 8 bases agree with TRBD1. Germline V gene sequence: CDR1 SGHNT, CDR2 YYREEE (reference sequence). Trimming cost V 1 base and J 6 bases; bases outside gene matches: 6. This CDR3 has 15 residues. CDR3 bases: TGTGCCAGCAGCTTGTCTTCAGGGGGCTCCAATGAGCAGTTCTTC. It is translated as CASSLSSGGSNEQFF.

This clonotype was counted many times. V usage is TRBV27 and J usage is TRBJ1-2, with 7 nucleotides matching TRBD1. This CDR3 is built from 13 residues. The germline V gene has CDR1 MNHEY and CDR2 SMNVEV (reference sequence). Trimming took 5 bases from V and 4 from J; bases not matched to a gene: 4. CDR3 sequence: CASSGGQSYGYTF. CDR3 nucleotide sequence: TGTGCCAGCAGTGGGGGACAGTCCTATGGCTACACCTTC.

The chain couples TRBV29-1 to TRBJ1-5; D unresolved. CDR1 is SQVTM, CDR2 ANQGSEA, per germline. The CDR3 is made up of 12 amino acids. V lost 4 bases and J lost 3, with 7 bases in between. The CDR3 loop is CSVVTTNQPQHF. The CDR3 DNA follows: TGCAGCGTTGTTACAACCAATCAGCCCCAGCATTTT.

The chain links TRBV19 to TRBJ2-5; 9 positions agree with TRBD1. CDR3 length: 13 residues. With 6 bases clipped from V and 3 bases from J, the junction kept 2 bases outside the gene matches. Per the germline V gene, CDR1 is LNHDA and CDR2 is SQIVND (reference sequence). The chain's CDR3 is CASSWDREETQYF. CDR3 DNA sequence: TGTGCCAGTAGCTGGGACAGGGAAGAGACCCAGTACTTC.

V is TRBV14 and J is TRBJ2-7; 7 nucleotides agree with TRBD1. The germline CDR1 and CDR2 sequences are SGHDN and FVKESK. CDR3 size: 16 residues. Trimming at V came to 2 bases and at J to 4 bases, leaving 11 bases not matched to a gene. CDR3 protein: CASSQRDSSPYYEQYF. Written as DNA, the CDR3 is TGTGCCAGCAGCCAACGGGACAGCTCCCCCTATTACGAGCAGTACTTC.

This clonotype occurred a few times. The chain recombines TRBV24-1 with TRBJ1-5, with D perhaps TRBD1 (5 bases). The germline CDR1 and CDR2 sequences are KGHDR and SFDVKD. The CDR3 extends over 15 amino acids. V shed 4 bases and J shed 2 bases, with 11 bases lying between them. DNA of the CDR3: TGTGCCACCAGTGACTCAAGGGGCGGCAATCAGCCCCAGCATTTT. Translation: CATSDSRGGNQPQHF.

This clonotype was counted only a few times. J is TRBJ1-1 and V is TRBV5-5, with 9 bases matching TRBD1. This CDR3 is built from 15 residues. From germline, CDR1 is SGHKS and CDR2 YYEKEE (reference sequence). With V trimmed by 3 bases and J by 7 bases, 10 bases remained unmatched. CDR3 loop: CASSSTLDRGGEAFF. The CDR3 region has the DNA TGTGCCAGCAGCTCAACCCTGGACAGGGGCGGTGAAGCTTTCTTT.

On this clonotype: Its ends do not fully match the called genes, so a read error is possible. The gene calls are TRBV5-4 and TRBJ1-3; possibly TRBD1 for D (5 bases). From germline, CDR1 is SGHNT and CDR2 YYREEE (reference sequence). The CDR3 runs 15 residues. The CDR3 spells CANSLQGSSGNTIYF. The CDR3 nucleotides are TGTGCCAACAGCCTCCAGGGAAGCTCTGGAAACACCATATATTTT.

J is TRBJ1-5 and V is TRBV12-3 or TRBV12-4; D is perhaps TRBD1 (5 bases). The ends were cut back, 3 bases at V and 3 bases at J, with 15 bases in the middle. The CDR3 has 16 amino acids. The CDR3 is CASSFGLGTINQPQHF. The CDR3 nucleotides are TGTGCCAGCAGTTTTGGGCTGGGGACGATCAATCAGCCCCAGCATTTT.

The chain carries TRBV5-4 and TRBJ1-1; D may be TRBD1 (6 bases). Germline V gene lookup returns CDR1 SGHNT and CDR2 YYREEE (reference sequence). The CDR3 has 13 residues. Trimming removed 1 base at V and 3 bases at J, with 7 bases between. Written as DNA, the CDR3 is TGTGCCAGCAGCTTGAACAGGGACACTGAAGCTTTCTTT. Protein product: CASSLNRDTEAFF.

Concerning this clonotype itself: This may come from a read error, since a much larger clone is one base off. The CDR3 does not end in the conserved phenylalanine or tryptophan, so this is likely a read error. The chain combines TRBV4-1 with TRBJ1-2; 7 bases are a match to TRBD1. Germline trimming cut 4 bases from V and 4 bases from J; bases unmatched to any gene: 9. The V gene's germline CDR1 is MGHRA and CDR2 YSYEKL. The CDR3 is 15 residues long. CDR3 in DNA: TGCGCCAGCAGCCCAGGGCAGGGGGGCCTCTATGGCTACACCTCC. This codes for CASSPGQGGLYGYTS.

This clonotype has at least ten counts. The chain links TRBV6-6 to TRBJ2-5; 7 bases line up with TRBD1. The CDR3 has 12 residues. J was trimmed by 5 bases and V by 8 bases; bases with no gene match: 5. Germline assignment: CDR1 MNHNY and CDR2 SVGAGI (reference sequence). CDR3 sequence (DNA): TGTGCCAGCGGACAGGCTGCGGAGACCCAGTACTTC. Translated, it gives CASGQAAETQYF.

A few counts support this clonotype. The chain carries TRBV5-1 and TRBJ2-1; D may correspond to TRBD1 or TRBD2 (7 bases each). V lost 4 bases and J lost 10, with 18 bases in between. The CDR3 sequence is 14 residues long. Germline CDR1 is SGHRS and CDR2 is YFSETQ. The CDR3 sequence: CASSPRGGAREQFF. CDR3 bases: TGCGCCAGCAGCCCCAGGGGGGGGGCTCGGGAGCAGTTCTTC.